This record concerns one TCR beta chain sequence. The entry originates in a study of blood T cell repertoires in COVID-19. As for the study in general: The samples span acute and convalescent COVID-19 from the United States, Italy and Spain. The analysed material was cDNA or gDNA that came from T cells, B-cell-depleted T cells, or PBMCs.

Original methodology: The authors estimated nucleated cell counts from reference gene primer amplification. Libraries were prepared by immunoSEQ multiplex PCR; TCRdb keeps only in-frame clonotypes and omits some of them. V and J calls and clone size are copied from that table; D and trimming were computed from the DNA. The repertoire holds about 82,000 clones, 80% seen once, with approximately 12% in the top ten. Trimming at V came to 4 bases and at J to 10 bases, leaving 6 bases not matched to a gene. This CDR3 spans 15 amino acids. The germline V gene has CDR1 MNHEY and CDR2 SVGAGI. Specimen: peripheral blood. The receptor comes from a woman aged 40 to 50 with active or convalescent COVID-19. The J gene is TRBJ2-2, the V gene TRBV6-5, with TRBD2 identical over 13 bases. The CDR3 protein is CASSWTSGGAAELFF. CDR3 in DNA: TGTGCCAGCAGTTGGACTAGCGGGGGTGCAGCGGAGCTGTTTTTT.